The 21 T cell receptor beta chains below come from one sample, sequenced in a study of cytomegalovirus exposure and HLA in healthy donors. The PCR employed 60 Vbeta primers together with 13 Jbeta primers. The table came from immunoSEQ multiplex PCR; TCRdb's copy has only in-frame clones and leaves some out. In all, the sample yields about 210,000 clones. The sample taken for sequencing was PBMCs. The receptor set was obtained from a woman aged 25 to 39 in good health and CMV-seropositive.

The gene calls are TRBV4-1 and TRBJ2-2, with 8 positions matching TRBD1. CDR1 is MGHRA, CDR2 YSYEKL, per germline. V trimming: 4 bases; J trimming: 2 bases; junction bases outside the gene matches: 12. The CDR3 spans 18 residues. The CDR3 loop reads CASSPGQGSISNTGELFF. The CDR3 nucleotides are TGCGCCAGCAGCCCTGGACAGGGCTCTATTAGTAACACCGGGGAGCTGTTTTTT.

The chain joins TRBV7-9 to TRBJ2-1, with a tentative D call TRBD1 (6 bases). The CDR3 covers 11 residues. Germline values: CDR1 SEHNR, CDR2 FQNEAQ (reference sequence). CDR3 loop: CVGDTPNEQFF. Here the CDR3 DNA reads TGTGTAGGGGACACACCCAATGAGCAGTTCTTC.

V is TRBV11-2 and J is TRBJ2-7; 7 bases fit TRBD1. There are 13 residues in the CDR3. Trimming cost V 5 bases and J 7 bases; bases outside gene matches: 8. Germline assignment: CDR1 SGHAT and CDR2 FQNNGV. The CDR3 DNA sequence: TGTGCCAGCAGCGGAACAGGGGTTGGAGAGCAGTACTTC. Translation gives CASSGTGVGEQYF.

V is TRBV9 and J is TRBJ2-5, with TRBD2 identical over 10 bases. The CDR3 runs to 18 residues. V dropped 3 bases and J dropped 2; count of bases not matched to a gene: 13. Germline CDR1 reads SGDLS; CDR2 reads YYNGEE. This CDR3 reads CASSEGGASGSGQETQYF. Written as DNA, the CDR3 is TGTGCCAGCAGCGAGGGGGGGGCTAGCGGGAGTGGTCAAGAGACCCAGTACTTC.

The chain combines TRBV30 with TRBJ1-6; TRBD1 matches 9 bases. The junction had 9 bases not matched to a gene; V was cut back by 5 bases and J by 7 bases. Germline V gene data show CDR1 as GTSNPN and CDR2 as SVGIG (reference sequence). This CDR3 has 15 amino acids. DNA for the CDR3: TGTGCCTGGCGCAGCCTGGGACAGGGAAATTCACCCCTCCACTTT. Translated: CAWRSLGQGNSPLHF.

The V gene is TRBV27, the J gene TRBJ2-3; 10 bases are a match to TRBD1. Germline CDR1 is MNHEY and CDR2 is SMNVEV (reference sequence). There are 16 residues in the CDR3. Unmatched junction bases numbered 7, after V lost 5 bases and J lost 2 bases. CDR3 coding DNA: TGTGCCAGCAGTGCCTGGACAGGGGGTAACACAGATACGCAGTATTTT. Translating gives CASSAWTGGNTDTQYF.

J is TRBJ2-7 and V is TRBV9; 9 bases match TRBD2. Germline CDR1 reads SGDLS; CDR2 reads YYNGEE. V gave up 4 bases and J gave up 3 bases; unmatched junction bases: 5. The length of the CDR3 is 14 residues. CDR3 sequence: CASSSAGGGYEQYF. CDR3 nucleotide sequence: TGTGCCAGCAGCTCGGCGGGGGGGGGCTACGAGCAGTACTTC.

The chain couples TRBV11-3 to TRBJ2-2; TRBD2 agrees at 7 bases. The length of the CDR3 is 19 residues. Germline-derived CDR1 and CDR2 are SGHNT and YENEEA. V trimming: 2 bases; J trimming: 5 bases; junction bases outside the gene matches: 17. CDR3: CASSLYPRIAGGGTGELFF. CDR3 DNA sequence: TGTGCCAGCAGCTTATACCCCCGGATAGCGGGCGGCGGTACCGGGGAGCTGTTTTTT.

V is TRBV27 and J is TRBJ1-1; D not resolved. V was shortened by 2 bases and J by 3 bases, with 4 bases between the two germline ends. CDR1 MNHEY and CDR2 SMNVEV come from the germline V gene (reference sequence). The CDR3 totals 12 residues. CDR3 DNA: TGTGCCAGCAGTTTAGGAGACACTGAAGCTTTCTTT. Translation: CASSLGDTEAFF.

This rearrangement joins TRBV13 to TRBJ2-5, with a weak D call TRBD1 (6 bases). This CDR3 contains 13 residues. The germline V gene has CDR1 PRHDT and CDR2 FYEKMQ (reference sequence). V lost 2 bases, J lost 5 bases, and 9 bases lay in between. DNA of the CDR3: TGTGCCAGCAGCTTATACAGGGTGGAGACCCAGTACTTC. It codes for CASSLYRVETQYF.

J is TRBJ2-3 and V is TRBV11-3; 8 bases are a match to TRBD1. In germline, CDR1 is SGHNT, CDR2 YENEEA. V trimming: 2 bases; J trimming: 2 bases; junction bases outside the gene matches: 3. This CDR3 comprises 15 residues. The CDR3 region is CASSLRDRPTDTQYF. The CDR3 DNA sequence: TGTGCCAGCAGCTTAAGGGACAGGCCCACAGATACGCAGTATTTT.

The gene calls are TRBV19 and TRBJ2-5, with 7 bases identical to TRBD2. The CDR3 runs 12 residues. With 8 bases clipped from V and 4 bases from J, the junction kept 4 bases outside the gene matches. Germline CDR1 LNHDA, CDR2 SQIVND (reference sequence). CDR3 sequence: CASGGVRETQYF. The CDR3 DNA reads as TGTGCCAGTGGGGGGGTCCGAGAGACCCAGTACTTC.

The rearrangement uses TRBV7-2 and TRBJ1-3; D perhaps matches TRBD1 (5 bases). The CDR3 loop spans 16 amino acids. The V gene's germline CDR1 is SGHTA and CDR2 FQGNSA. Trimming cost V 1 base and J 2 bases, with 12 bases left between them. The CDR3 is CASSLDGRTTGNTIYF. For the CDR3, the DNA is TGTGCCAGCAGCTTAGATGGTCGGACAACTGGAAACACCATATATTTT.

This chain connects TRBV18 to TRBJ1-1; perhaps TRBD1 as D (6 bases). The CDR3 spans 14 residues. Germline V gene sequence: CDR1 KGHSH, CDR2 LQKENI. The V and J ends lost 2 bases and 6 bases respectively, with 13 bases between them. The CDR3 loop is CASSPEFQGSEAFF. CDR3 DNA sequence: TGTGCCAGCTCACCAGAGTTTCAGGGGTCTGAAGCTTTCTTT.

DNA for the CDR3: TGTGCCAGCAGCCCTGCCCGGAACACCATATATTTT. It specifies CASSPARNTIYF. V gene TRBV6-6 combines with J gene TRBJ1-3, with D unresolved. Germline loops: CDR1 MNHNY, CDR2 SVGAGI (reference sequence). The length of the CDR3 is 12 residues. V lost 6 bases and J 7 bases, leaving 10 bases between the germline ends.

This chain connects TRBV5-1 to TRBJ1-6; no definite D call. Per the germline V gene, CDR1 is SGHRS and CDR2 is YFSETQ. Trimming stripped 0 bases from V and 5 bases from J, with 15 bases between. The CDR3 sequence is 17 residues long. The CDR3: CASSLVGGPNDNSPLHF. DNA of the CDR3: TGCGCCAGCAGCTTGGTTGGAGGGCCGAATGATAATTCACCCCTCCACTTT.

The chain uses TRBV6-1 and TRBJ2-7; D not resolved. V was cut by 0 bases and J by 0 bases, with 15 bases left in between. This CDR3 spans 17 amino acids. Germline CDR1 and CDR2: MNHNS and SASEGT. The CDR3 DNA reads as TGTGCCAGCAGTGAAGCTGGCCTTGGGCCGAGCTCCTACGAGCAGTACTTC. This translates into CASSEAGLGPSSYEQYF.

The V call is TRBV4-1, the J call TRBJ1-5; D perhaps matches TRBD1 (5 bases). The CDR3 length is 14 residues. V lost 2 bases, J lost 3 bases, and 8 bases lay in between. Looked up from germline, CDR1 is MGHRA and CDR2 is YSYEKL. This chain's CDR3 is CASSQQGTNQPQHF. The CDR3 DNA reads as TGCGCCAGCAGCCAACAGGGAACCAATCAGCCCCAGCATTTT.

The chain employs TRBV2 and TRBJ2-1; D remains ambiguous. This CDR3 is built from 14 residues. V lost 3 bases, J lost 6 bases, and 12 bases lay in between. Looked up from germline, CDR1 is SNHLY and CDR2 is FYNNEI. Written as DNA, the CDR3 is TGTGCCAGCAGTGAGGTCCCCCATAGCAATGAGCAGTTCTTC. Amino acid sequence: CASSEVPHSNEQFF.

The gene calls are TRBV28 and TRBJ2-3, with 8 bases identical to TRBD2. From germline, CDR1 is MDHEN and CDR2 SYDVKM. The junction had 7 bases not matched to a gene; V was cut back by 6 bases and J by 2 bases. The CDR3 consists of 15 residues. CDR3 loop: CASSPAGVFTDTQYF. CDR3 nucleotide sequence: TGTGCCAGCAGCCCAGCGGGAGTGTTCACAGATACGCAGTATTTT.

The chain is built from TRBV28 and TRBJ2-1; 7 bases are shared with TRBD2. Germline-derived CDR1 and CDR2 are MDHEN and SYDVKM. The CDR3 length is 12 residues. V dropped 5 bases and J dropped 15; count of bases not matched to a gene: 10. The CDR3 nucleotides read TGTGCCAGCAGTAGAACACTAGCGACGCGGTTCTTC. It specifies CASSRTLATRFF.